What follows describes a single T cell receptor beta chain. It has no known antigen specificity. Per-nucleotide qualities are absent, and no much larger clonotype sits a single base away. The library was made by the immunoSEQ multiplex PCR assay. TCRdb's version of the immuneACCESS table is confined to in-frame rearrangements and falls short of the full clone set. An unresolved V gene accounts for under half of the shortfall where checked; the remainder is of unknown origin. This sample gives about 130,000 clones in total; 90% to 96% of them show up just once. The biggest ten clones account for 0.44% of the sample. The data are from a study of T cell changes during pregnancy in multiple sclerosis (dated by TCRdb to the late 2010s). For the study in its entirety: Changes in the T cell repertoire over the course of pregnancy were examined in this study in women with multiple sclerosis.

Measured from the cysteine to the phenylalanine, the CDR3 is 16 residues long. The entry retains the CDR3 DNA only, 48 bases that are in frame from base 1. A distance of 16 bases separates the germline ends of V and J, which lose 1 base and 6 bases respectively. CDR1 MNHEY and CDR2 SMNVEV are derived from the germline V gene (reference sequence). This receptor was obtained from a female donor with multiple sclerosis, enrolled in a pregnancy study. This chain joins TRBV27 to TRBJ2-1; D gene: possibly TRBD2, on 7 matching bases. Specimen: peripheral blood, collected after pregnancy. The CDR3 in this case is CASSLWVGGGLNEQFF. DNA sequence: TGTGCCAGCAGTTTATGGGTAGGGGGGGGTCTCAATGAGCAGTTCTTC.